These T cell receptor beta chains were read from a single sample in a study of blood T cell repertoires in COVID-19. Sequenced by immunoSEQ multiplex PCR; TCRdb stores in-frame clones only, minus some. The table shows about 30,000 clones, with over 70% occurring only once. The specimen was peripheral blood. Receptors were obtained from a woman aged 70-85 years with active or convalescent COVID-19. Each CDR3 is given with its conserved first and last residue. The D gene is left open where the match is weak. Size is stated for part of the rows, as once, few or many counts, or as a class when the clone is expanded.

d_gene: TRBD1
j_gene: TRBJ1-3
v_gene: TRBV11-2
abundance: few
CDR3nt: TGTGCCAGCAGCTTTGGCGGGGACAGGGCGGCCATATATTTT
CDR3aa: CASSFGGDRAAIYF

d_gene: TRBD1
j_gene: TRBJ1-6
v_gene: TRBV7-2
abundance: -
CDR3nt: TGTGCCAGCAGCTTAGGGGGACAGGGGGCGAGTTCACCCCTCCACTTT
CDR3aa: CASSLGGQGASSPLHF

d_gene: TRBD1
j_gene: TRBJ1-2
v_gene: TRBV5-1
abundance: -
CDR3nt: TGCGCCAGCAGCTTCATTACGCAGGGGGCAGGTGGCTACACCTTC
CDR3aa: CASSFITQGAGGYTF

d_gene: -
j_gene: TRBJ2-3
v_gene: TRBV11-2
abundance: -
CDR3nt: TGTGCCAGCAGCTTAGGGGCAGGCCAGGGCACAGATACGCAGTATTTT
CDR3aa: CASSLGAGQGTDTQYF

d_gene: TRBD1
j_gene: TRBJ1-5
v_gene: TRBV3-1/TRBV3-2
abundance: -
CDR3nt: TGTGCCAGCAGCCGGTCGGCAGGGGGTGGACCCCAGCATTTT
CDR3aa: CASSRSAGGGPQHF

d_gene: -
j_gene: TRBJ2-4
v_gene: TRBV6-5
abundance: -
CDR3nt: TGTGCCAGCAGTTACTCGCGAGGGAAAAACATTCAGTACTTC
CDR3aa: CASSYSRGKNIQYF

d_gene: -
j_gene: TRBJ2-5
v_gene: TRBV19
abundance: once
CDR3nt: TGTGCCAGTAGTATTGGGTATCAGGCGGAGACCCAGTACTTC
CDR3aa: CASSIGYQAETQYF

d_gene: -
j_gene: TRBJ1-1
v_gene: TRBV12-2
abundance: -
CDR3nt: TGTGCAAGTCGGGGGACAGGGGGCCATCGGTTCTTT
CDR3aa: CASRGTGGHRFF

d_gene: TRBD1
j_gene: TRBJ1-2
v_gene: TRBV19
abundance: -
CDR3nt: TGTGCCAGTACCCCGACAGGGGAGGCTGGCTACACCTTC
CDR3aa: CASTPTGEAGYTF

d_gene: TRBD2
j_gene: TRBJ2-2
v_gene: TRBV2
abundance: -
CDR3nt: TGTGCCAGCAGTGAACTAGCGGGGACCGCGAACACCGGGGAGCTGTTTTTT
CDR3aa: CASSELAGTANTGELFF

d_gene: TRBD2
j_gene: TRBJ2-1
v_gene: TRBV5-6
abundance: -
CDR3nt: TGTGCCAGCAGCAAGGGACTAGCGGGGCACAATGAGCAGTTCTTC
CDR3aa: CASSKGLAGHNEQFF

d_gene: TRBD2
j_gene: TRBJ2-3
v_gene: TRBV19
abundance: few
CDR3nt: TGTGCCAGTAGTATGCCGGGACTAGCGGAGGAGGGAGAAGATACGCAGTATTTT
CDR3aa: CASSMPGLAEEGEDTQYF

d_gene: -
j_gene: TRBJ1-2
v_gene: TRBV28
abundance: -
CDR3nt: TGTGCCAGCAGTTTGCATCCGGGGTCCGGCTATGGCTACACCTTC
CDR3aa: CASSLHPGSGYGYTF

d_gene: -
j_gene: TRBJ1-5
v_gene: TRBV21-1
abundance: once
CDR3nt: TGTGCCAGCAGTGGGGGGAAGTGGAGCAATCAGCCCCAGCATTTT
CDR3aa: CASSGGKWSNQPQHF

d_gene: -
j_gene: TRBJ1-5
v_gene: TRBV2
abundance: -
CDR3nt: TGTGCCACCTCGAGCTTGGACAGTTATAGCAATCAGCCCCAGCATTTT
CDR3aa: CATSSLDSYSNQPQHF

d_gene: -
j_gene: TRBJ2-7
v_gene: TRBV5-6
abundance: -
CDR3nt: TGTGCCAGCAGCTTGGCTTTAACGGGTTACGAGCAGTACTTC
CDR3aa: CASSLALTGYEQYF

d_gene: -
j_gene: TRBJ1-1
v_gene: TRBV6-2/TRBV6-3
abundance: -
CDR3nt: TGTGCCAGCAGTCCCCAGGGACATCCGGGACAAACTGAAGCTTTCTTT
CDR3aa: CASSPQGHPGQTEAFF

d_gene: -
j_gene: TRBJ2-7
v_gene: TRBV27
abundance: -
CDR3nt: TGTGCCAGCAGTTTATCGTATGGGGGAGCGGGCTACGAGCAGTACTTC
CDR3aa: CASSLSYGGAGYEQYF

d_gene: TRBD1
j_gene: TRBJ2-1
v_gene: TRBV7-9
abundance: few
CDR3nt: TGTGCCAGCAGCTTAATACAGGGGGTCAACTCCTACAATGAGCAGTTCTTC
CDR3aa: CASSLIQGVNSYNEQFF

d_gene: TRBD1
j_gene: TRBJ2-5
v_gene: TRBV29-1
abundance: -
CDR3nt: TGCAGCGTTGAATGGACCGTAGGGGGGGGACAGGGCGGAGTAAGAGTGGAGACCCAGTACTTC
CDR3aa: CSVEWTVGGGQGGVRVETQYF

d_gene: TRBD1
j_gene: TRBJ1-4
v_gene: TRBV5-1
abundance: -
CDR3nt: TGCGCCAGCAGCGCCGGGACAGGGGCTAATGAAAAACTGTTTTTT
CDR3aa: CASSAGTGANEKLFF

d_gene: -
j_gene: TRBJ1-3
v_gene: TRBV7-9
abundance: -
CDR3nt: TGTGCCAGCAGCCCGCTAGCGGGAAACACCATATATTTT
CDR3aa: CASSPLAGNTIYF

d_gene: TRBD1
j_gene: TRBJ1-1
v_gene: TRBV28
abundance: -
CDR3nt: TGTGCCAGCAGTTCCCCGGGACAGGGGGCGGTCGTGAACACTGAAGCTTTCTTT
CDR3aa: CASSSPGQGAVVNTEAFF

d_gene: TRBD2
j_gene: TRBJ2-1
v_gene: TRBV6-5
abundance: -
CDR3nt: TGTGCCAGCAGTTCCCCTTCTAGCGGGGGGTACAATGAGCAGTTCTTC
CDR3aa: CASSSPSSGGYNEQFF

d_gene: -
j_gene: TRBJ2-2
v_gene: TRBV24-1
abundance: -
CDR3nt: TGTGCCACTACCGCCGACAGTACGAACACCGGGGAGCTGTTTTTT
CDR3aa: CATTADSTNTGELFF

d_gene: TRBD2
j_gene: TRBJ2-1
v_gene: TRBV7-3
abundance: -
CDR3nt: TGTGCCAGCAGCCCAGGACTAGCCGGGATGACTGAGCAGTTCTTC
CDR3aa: CASSPGLAGMTEQFF

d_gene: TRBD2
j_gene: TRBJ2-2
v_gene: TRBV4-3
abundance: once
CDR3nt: TGCGCCAGCAGCCAAGGGTCGGGACTAGCGTTCGCGAACACCGGGGAGCTGTTTTTT
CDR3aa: CASSQGSGLAFANTGELFF

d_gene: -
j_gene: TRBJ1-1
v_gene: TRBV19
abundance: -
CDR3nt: TGTGCCAGTAGCGTATTGAGGGACACTGAAGCTTTCTTT
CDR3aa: CASSVLRDTEAFF

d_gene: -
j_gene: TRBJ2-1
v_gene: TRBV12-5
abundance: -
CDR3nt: TGTGCTAGTGGTCCCATTGGGGGCCCCCCATACAATGAGCAGTTCTTC
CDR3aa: CASGPIGGPPYNEQFF

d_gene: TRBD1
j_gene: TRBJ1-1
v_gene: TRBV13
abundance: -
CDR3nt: TGTGCCAGCAGCTCGCGAGGGACAGGGGGTATACGCACTGAAGCTTTCTTT
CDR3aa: CASSSRGTGGIRTEAFF

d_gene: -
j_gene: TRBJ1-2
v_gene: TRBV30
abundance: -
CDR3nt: TGTGCCTGGAGTGTAGTTGGGGGGGGATATGGCTACACCTTC
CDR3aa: CAWSVVGGGYGYTF

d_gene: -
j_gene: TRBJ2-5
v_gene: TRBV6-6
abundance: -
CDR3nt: TGTGCCACCACTTCGGGGGTCTGGCATCACGAGACCCAGTACTTC
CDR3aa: CATTSGVWHHETQYF

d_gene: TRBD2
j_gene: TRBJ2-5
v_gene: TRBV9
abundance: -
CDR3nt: TGTGCCAGCAGCGTGTGGACTAGCGGGGGAGGAGAGACCCAGTACTTC
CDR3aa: CASSVWTSGGGETQYF

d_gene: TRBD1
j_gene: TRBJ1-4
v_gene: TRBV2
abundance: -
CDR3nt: TGTGCCAGCAGCCGATCCGGGACAGGGAGCGAAAAACTGTTTTTT
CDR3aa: CASSRSGTGSEKLFF

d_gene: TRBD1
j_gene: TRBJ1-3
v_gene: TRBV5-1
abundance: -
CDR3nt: TGCGCCAGCAGCTTGGGGGACAGGGGCCCTATCTCTGGAAACACCATATATTTT
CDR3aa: CASSLGDRGPISGNTIYF

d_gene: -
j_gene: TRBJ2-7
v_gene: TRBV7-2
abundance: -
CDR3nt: TGTGCCAGCAGCCGCTCCGGGGTGGGGTCCTACGAGCAGTACTTC
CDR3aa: CASSRSGVGSYEQYF

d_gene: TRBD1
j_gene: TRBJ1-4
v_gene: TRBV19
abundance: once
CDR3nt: TGTGCCAGTAGTAGGTCGGACAGGACCGAAAAACTGTTTTTT
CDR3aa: CASSRSDRTEKLFF

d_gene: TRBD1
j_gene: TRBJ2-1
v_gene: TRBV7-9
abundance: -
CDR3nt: TGTGCCAGCAGCACGGACAGGGAGCAGTTCTTC
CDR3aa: CASSTDREQFF

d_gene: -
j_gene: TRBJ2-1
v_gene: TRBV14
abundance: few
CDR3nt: TGTGCCAGCAGCCAAGATTTAAGCCCGGGGTATGGTAATGAGCAGTTCTTC
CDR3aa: CASSQDLSPGYGNEQFF

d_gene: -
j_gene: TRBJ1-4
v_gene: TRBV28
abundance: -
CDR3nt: TGTGCCAGCAGTTTCGGCAGGGCTAATGAAAAACTGTTTTTT
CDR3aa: CASSFGRANEKLFF

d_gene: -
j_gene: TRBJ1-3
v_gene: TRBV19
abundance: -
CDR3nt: TGTGCCAGTAGTAACAGGTACTCTGGAAACACCATATATTTT
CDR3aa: CASSNRYSGNTIYF

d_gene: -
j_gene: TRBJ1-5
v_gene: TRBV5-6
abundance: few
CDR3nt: TGTGCCAGCAGCTTGGCCGGGTCCCACGAAAATCAGCCCCAGCATTTT
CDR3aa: CASSLAGSHENQPQHF

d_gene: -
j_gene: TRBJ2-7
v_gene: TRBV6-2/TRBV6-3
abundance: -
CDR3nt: TGTGCCAGCAGCGAACTTTTCCCTCGGAAAGGAGACGAGCAGTACTTC
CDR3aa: CASSELFPRKGDEQYF

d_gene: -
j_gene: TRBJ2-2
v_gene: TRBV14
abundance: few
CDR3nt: TGTGCCAGCAGCCAAGCCCTCGGGGCCGGGGAGCTGTTTTTT
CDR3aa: CASSQALGAGELFF

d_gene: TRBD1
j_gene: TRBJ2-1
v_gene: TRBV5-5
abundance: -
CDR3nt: TGTGCCAGCAGCGACAGGGGGGGATACAATGAGCAGTTCTTC
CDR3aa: CASSDRGGYNEQFF

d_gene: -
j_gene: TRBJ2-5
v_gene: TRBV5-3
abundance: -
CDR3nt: TGTGCCAGAAGCGTAGAGAAACGGGACAACCAAGAGACCCAGTACTTC
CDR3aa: CARSVEKRDNQETQYF

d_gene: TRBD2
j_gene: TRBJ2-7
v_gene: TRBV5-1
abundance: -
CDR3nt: TGCGCCAGCAGCGCTGGGGCTAGCGGGAGCTACGAGCAGTACTTC
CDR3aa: CASSAGASGSYEQYF

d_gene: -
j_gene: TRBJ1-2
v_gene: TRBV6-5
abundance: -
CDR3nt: TGTGCCAGCAGTTACTTAAGTACAGGGTTGAGTGGCTACACCTTC
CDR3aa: CASSYLSTGLSGYTF

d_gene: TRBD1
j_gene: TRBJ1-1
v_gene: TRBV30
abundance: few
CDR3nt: TGTGCCTGGGGAAGAGGGACAGGGATCGGTATGGTGAACACTGAAGCTTTCTTT
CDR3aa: CAWGRGTGIGMVNTEAFF

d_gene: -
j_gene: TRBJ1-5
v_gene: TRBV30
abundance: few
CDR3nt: TGTGCCTGGTCCGGGACACCCGCCAATCAGCCCCAGCATTTT
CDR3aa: CAWSGTPANQPQHF

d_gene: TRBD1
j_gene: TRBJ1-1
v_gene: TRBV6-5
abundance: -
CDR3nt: TGTGCCAGCAGTTCCGGGACAGTTAGGGATGAAGCTTTCTTT
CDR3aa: CASSSGTVRDEAFF

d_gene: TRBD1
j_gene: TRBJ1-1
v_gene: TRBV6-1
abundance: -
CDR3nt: TGTGCCAGCATTGAACGGGACAGGGGGGTGAACACTGAAGCTTTCTTT
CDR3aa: CASIERDRGVNTEAFF

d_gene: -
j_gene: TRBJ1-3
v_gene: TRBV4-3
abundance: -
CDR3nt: TGCGCCAGCAGCCAAGATTTATATAAAGGAAACACCATATATTTT
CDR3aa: CASSQDLYKGNTIYF

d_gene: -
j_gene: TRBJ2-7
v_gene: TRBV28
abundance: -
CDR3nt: TGTGCCAGCAGTTTAAGCGGCCACGAGCAGTACTTC
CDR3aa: CASSLSGHEQYF

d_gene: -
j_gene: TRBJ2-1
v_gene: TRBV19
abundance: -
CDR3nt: TGTGCCAGTAGTCCCCGCTCCATGGCAAACAATGAGCAGTTCTTC
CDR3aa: CASSPRSMANNEQFF

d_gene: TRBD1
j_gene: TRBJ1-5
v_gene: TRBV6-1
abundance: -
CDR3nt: TGTGCCAGCAGTGAAGAGACAGGGGGGATTGGCAATCAGCCCCAGCATTTT
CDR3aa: CASSEETGGIGNQPQHF

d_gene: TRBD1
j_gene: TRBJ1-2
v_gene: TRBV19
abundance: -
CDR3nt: TGTGCCAGCCGAAGGGGAGGACAGGGGAGTCTCTATGGCTACACCTTC
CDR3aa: CASRRGGQGSLYGYTF

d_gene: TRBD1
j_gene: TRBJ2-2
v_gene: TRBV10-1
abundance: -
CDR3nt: TGCGCCAGCAGGCCACAGGGGTTCGGGGAGCTGTTTTTT
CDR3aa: CASRPQGFGELFF